What follows are 25 T cell receptor beta chains derived from one specimen sequenced in a study of T cells in Graves' hyperthyroidism and ophthalmopathy. RNA transcripts served as the template for amplifying TCR beta CDR3 regions. An initial round of RT-PCR targeting the TCR CDR3 relied on the HTBI primer set. TCRdb recomputed calls from the multiplex PCR reads with MiXCR, one row per CDR3 protein. The table shows some 620,000 distinct CDR3 sequences, with 15% to 20% occurring only once. Sample: blood. These receptors were obtained from a woman younger than 45 with Graves' hyperthyroidism.

This clonotype was counted at least ten times. V and J are TRBV28 and TRBJ2-7; TRBD1 matches 12 bases. CDR3 length: 16 residues. Per the germline V gene, CDR1 is MDHEN and CDR2 is SYDVKM. Trimming at V came to 4 bases and at J to 3 bases, leaving 7 bases not matched to a gene. CDR3 bases: TGTGCCAGCAGTTCCCCCGGGACAGGGGGCCTCTACGAGCAGTACTTC. Translating it yields CASSSPGTGGLYEQYF.

The chain is built from TRBV19 and TRBJ1-5; no firm D call. The CDR3 is 15 amino acids. The V gene lost 6 bases and the J gene lost 3 bases, with 15 bases spanning the gap. CDR1 and CDR2 (germline): LNHDA, SQIVND (reference sequence). CDR3 loop: CASSPGGAFNQPQHF. In DNA form, the CDR3 reads TGTGCCAGTAGCCCTGGAGGAGCCTTCAATCAGCCCCAGCATTTT.

This clonotype was seen a few times. The gene calls are TRBV2 and TRBJ2-7; D may match TRBD1 or TRBD2 (6 bases each). Per the germline V gene, CDR1 is SNHLY and CDR2 is FYNNEI. The CDR3 runs 16 residues. Trimming pared 5 bases from V and 1 base from J, leaving 18 bases between. The CDR3 bases are TGTGCCAGCAGTTCCTCTGGGGGGCTCTGGTCCTACGAGCAGTACTTC. It encodes CASSSSGGLWSYEQYF.

This rearrangement joins TRBV24-1 to TRBJ2-7, with D tentatively TRBD1 (6 bases). Germline CDR1 and CDR2: KGHDR and SFDVKD. V was cut by 2 bases and J by 6 bases, with 13 bases left in between. The CDR3 is 14 amino acids. The CDR3 nucleotides read TGTGCCACCAGTGATTCACAGGGCCTGGGCGAGCAGTACTTC. It specifies CATSDSQGLGEQYF.

This chain connects TRBV3-1 to TRBJ2-7; TRBD1 might be the D (5 bases). The CDR3 length is 14 residues. V dropped 6 bases and J dropped 3 bases, with 15 bases sitting between them. Germline V lookup: CDR1 LGHDT, CDR2 YNNKEL (reference sequence). The CDR3 loop reads CASSPRAPSYEQYF. The CDR3 DNA is TGTGCCAGCAGTCCCAGGGCCCCTAGCTACGAGCAGTACTTC.

This clonotype was counted only a few times. V is TRBV28 and J is TRBJ2-7, with unresolved D. The CDR3 runs to 12 residues. CDR1 MDHEN and CDR2 SYDVKM come from the germline V gene. Trimming removed 8 bases at V and 3 bases at J, with 11 bases between. The CDR3 sequence: CASAVVFYEQYF. The DNA of the CDR3 is TGTGCCAGCGCAGTAGTGTTCTACGAGCAGTACTTC.

This clonotype was detected many times. This chain connects TRBV6-1 to TRBJ1-5; 11 bases are shared with TRBD1. V dropped 6 bases and J dropped 5; count of bases not matched to a gene: 6. Germline values: CDR1 MNHNS, CDR2 SASEGT. The CDR3 is 15 residues long. The CDR3: CASRKDRGLDQPQHF. The DNA of the CDR3 is TGTGCCAGCAGGAAGGACAGGGGGCTTGATCAGCCCCAGCATTTT.

The sample holds many counts of this clonotype. J is TRBJ2-7 and V is TRBV27; the D gene is possibly TRBD2 (6 bases). V lost 3 bases and J lost 0, with 9 bases in between. The germline CDR1 and CDR2 sequences are MNHEY and SMNVEV (reference sequence). The CDR3 covers 14 residues. The CDR3 DNA is TGTGCCAGCAGTTTGCAGGGACTCTCCTACGAGCAGTACTTC. As protein: CASSLQGLSYEQYF.

This chain connects TRBV20-1 to TRBJ2-7; 9 bases line up with TRBD1. This CDR3 comprises 14 residues. The germline CDR1 and CDR2 sequences are DFQATT and SNEGSKA (reference sequence). This CDR3 reads CRPYLGQGRKEQYF. For the CDR3, the DNA is TGCAGGCCCTACCTGGGACAGGGAAGAAAAGAGCAGTACTTC.

This clonotype has ten or more counts. V and J are TRBV11-2 and TRBJ2-1; unclear D gene. From germline, CDR1 is SGHAT and CDR2 FQNNGV. The CDR3 loop spans 15 amino acids. Trimming took 1 base from V and 0 from J, leaving 7 bases between them. The CDR3 DNA is TGTGCCAGCAGCTTAGTTGTGGACTCCTACAATGAGCAGTTCTTC. It translates to CASSLVVDSYNEQFF.

This clonotype has ten or more counts. The chain has TRBV2 and TRBJ2-7; TRBD1 agrees at 7 bases. V lost 5 bases to trimming and J lost 0 bases; unmatched junction nucleotides: 7. Germline V lookup: CDR1 SNHLY, CDR2 FYNNEI. The CDR3 loop spans 15 amino acids. For the CDR3, the DNA is TGTGCCAGCAGTCAGACGACAGGGCACTCCTACGAGCAGTACTTC. This gives the protein CASSQTTGHSYEQYF.

This clonotype was recorded at least ten times. This CDR3 reads CASSPNRGLAGLNEQFF. For the CDR3, the DNA is TGTGCCAGCAGCCCAAATAGGGGACTAGCGGGACTCAATGAGCAGTTCTTC. J is TRBJ2-1 and V is TRBV12-3 or TRBV12-4; TRBD2 agrees at 13 bases. The junction had 11 bases not matched to a gene; V was cut back by 6 bases and J by 6 bases. The CDR3 loop spans 17 amino acids.

This clonotype was detected many times. The V call is TRBV30, the J call TRBJ2-7; D not resolved. The V end lost 0 bases, the J end lost 6 bases, and 6 bases lay between the germline ends. Per the germline V gene, CDR1 is GTSNPN and CDR2 is SVGIG (reference sequence). CDR3 size: 11 residues. The CDR3 here is CAWSVSAEQYF. The CDR3, as DNA: TGTGCCTGGAGTGTGTCGGCCGAGCAGTACTTC.

This clonotype showed up just a few times. This chain uses TRBV9 with TRBJ2-2; 8 positions agree with TRBD1. The CDR3 runs 16 residues. The V and J ends lost 0 bases and 5 bases, in that order; junction bases with no gene match: 6. The germline V gene has CDR1 SGDLS and CDR2 YYNGEE. CDR3 in DNA: TGTGCCAGCAGCGTAGAGCAGGGGGCTATTACCGGGGAGCTGTTTTTT. This gives the protein CASSVEQGAITGELFF.

This clonotype was seen many times. J is TRBJ1-1 and V is TRBV5-1; 7 nucleotides agree with TRBD1. Germline CDR1 is SGHRS and CDR2 is YFSETQ. V dropped 4 bases and J dropped 5; count of bases not matched to a gene: 11. This CDR3 contains 15 residues. The CDR3 here is CASSETPGGLTEAFF. Written as DNA, the CDR3 is TGCGCCAGCAGCGAAACCCCAGGGGGTCTAACTGAAGCTTTCTTT. Filled out from reference TRBV5-1 and TRBJ1-1, the complete variable domain reads KAGVTQTPRYLIKTRGQQVTLSCSPISGHRSVSWYQQTPGQGLQFLFEYFSETQRNKGNFPGRFSGRQFSNSRSEMNVSTLELGDSALYLCASSETPGGLTEAFFGQGTRLTVV.

This clonotype came up a few times. The J gene is TRBJ2-7, the V gene TRBV7-8, with 9 bases that match TRBD2. Germline V gene lookup returns CDR1 SGHVS and CDR2 FQNEAQ. This CDR3 is 14 amino acids long. The ends lost 8 bases at V and 0 bases at J; junction bases unmatched: 5. DNA for the CDR3: TGTGCCAGCGTCCCTAGCGGGGCCTCCTACGAGCAGTACTTC. This gives the protein CASVPSGASYEQYF.

There are a few counts of this clonotype. The rearrangement uses TRBV5-6 and TRBJ2-7; 7 bases map to TRBD1. The germline gives CDR1 SGHDT, CDR2 YYEEEE. CDR3 length: 17 amino acids. V shed 4 bases, J shed 7 bases, and the junction held 20 bases outside the gene matches. In DNA, the CDR3 is TGTGCCAGCAGCCTACGCTCAACCCTTAAGGTCAGGGGGGAGCAGTACTTC. Amino acid sequence: CASSLRSTLKVRGEQYF.

This clonotype turned up a few times. This rearrangement joins TRBV14 to TRBJ2-3, with D perhaps TRBD2 (6 bases). This CDR3 region has 16 residues. Germline V lookup: CDR1 SGHDN, CDR2 FVKESK. The germline V and J ends were trimmed by 2 bases and 5 bases, with 17 bases remaining between them. The DNA of the CDR3 is TGTGCCAGCAGCCAATTGGGGCCGGGAGTAGGAGATACGCAGTATTTT. This sequence encodes CASSQLGPGVGDTQYF.

Points on this clonotype: Given a much more abundant clone one base away, this may be a read error. This CDR3 fails to terminate in the conserved phenylalanine or tryptophan, so it likely reflects a read error. The V and J genes are TRBV24-1 and TRBJ2-7; D is unresolved. Between the trimmed V and J ends, which lost 1 base and 7 bases, there was a span of 4 bases. The CDR3 loop spans 11 amino acids. Germline assignment: CDR1 KGHDR and CDR2 SFDVKD. CDR3 coding DNA: TGTGCCACCAGTGATTTCGGGGAGCAGTACTCC. Its protein is CATSDFGEQYS.

The chain joins TRBV19 to TRBJ2-1, with D perhaps assigned TRBD1 or TRBD2 (5 bases each). V was clipped by 5 bases and J by 5 bases, with 16 bases between them. The CDR3 runs 15 residues. CDR1 and CDR2 from the germline V gene are LNHDA and SQIVND (reference sequence). The CDR3 sequence: CASSVGRWSNNEQFF. CDR3 nucleotides: TGTGCCAGTAGTGTGGGACGGTGGAGTAACAATGAGCAGTTCTTC.

There are many counts of this clonotype. This chain uses TRBV12-3 or TRBV12-4 with TRBJ2-3, with 14 bases that match TRBD2. Unmatched junction bases numbered 5, after V lost 3 bases and J lost 6 bases. The CDR3 length is 16 residues. The CDR3 here is CASSFRTSGRRDTQYF. The CDR3 DNA reads TGTGCCAGCAGTTTTCGGACTAGCGGGAGGCGGGATACGCAGTATTTT.

This clonotype was observed at least ten times. The chain combines TRBV3-1 with TRBJ2-1; D is perhaps TRBD2 (6 bases). Germline values: CDR1 LGHDT, CDR2 YNNKEL (reference sequence). Trimming shortened V by 0 bases and J by 8 bases, and 14 bases separated the two germline ends. The CDR3 length is 15 residues. In DNA, the CDR3 is TGTGCCAGCAGCCAAGAGGGCCTGACGGGGGATGAGCAGTTCTTC. Protein product: CASSQEGLTGDEQFF.

At least ten counts were recorded for this clonotype. The chain carries TRBV13 and TRBJ1-2; D is unresolved. CDR1 and CDR2 from the germline V gene are PRHDT and FYEKMQ (reference sequence). CDR3 size: 13 residues. Trimming took 6 bases from V and 8 from J, leaving 16 bases between them. Here the CDR3 DNA reads TGTGCCAGCAGTGGTACCGACTCTATGGGCTACACCTTC. Protein sequence: CASSGTDSMGYTF.

The table lists this clonotype with many counts. CDR3 loop: CASSTRTTTDTQYF. CDR3 coding DNA: TGTGCCAGCAGCACTCGGACCACCACAGATACGCAGTATTTT. The chain employs TRBV7-2 and TRBJ2-3, with no clear D. V was pared by 5 bases and J by 2 bases, with 11 bases between. In germline, CDR1 is SGHTA, CDR2 FQGNSA. This CDR3 comprises 14 residues.

This clonotype has a handful of counts. J is TRBJ2-7 and V is TRBV29-1, with D uncertain. Germline V lookup: CDR1 SQVTM, CDR2 ANQGSEA. With 5 bases removed from V and 3 bases from J, the gap between germline ends came to 17 bases. This CDR3 contains 14 residues. CDR3 loop: CSVRARDSDYEQYF. CDR3 coding DNA: TGCAGCGTTAGGGCGCGCGACTCAGACTACGAGCAGTACTTC.